This TCR beta chain was obtained from a study of technical replicates of blood from a handful of donors. The germline CDR1 and CDR2 sequences are MNHEY and SMNVEV (reference sequence). V gave up 3 bases and J gave up 0 bases, with 10 bases separating them. CDR3 size: 15 residues. Clones were read by immunoSEQ multiplex PCR, and TCRdb kept only the in-frame ones, dropping some. The sample shows about 79,000 clones, more than 85% of them seen only once. The sample comprised T cells isolated from PBMCs. The J gene is TRBJ2-3, the V gene TRBV27; the D is unclear. This TCR came from a human donor in good health. Some clones in this sample may be carry-over from other donors' samples. In nucleotides, the CDR3 is TGTGCCAGCAGTTTTTTTGGCCCTAGCACAGATACGCAGTATTTT. This encodes CASSFFGPSTDTQYF.